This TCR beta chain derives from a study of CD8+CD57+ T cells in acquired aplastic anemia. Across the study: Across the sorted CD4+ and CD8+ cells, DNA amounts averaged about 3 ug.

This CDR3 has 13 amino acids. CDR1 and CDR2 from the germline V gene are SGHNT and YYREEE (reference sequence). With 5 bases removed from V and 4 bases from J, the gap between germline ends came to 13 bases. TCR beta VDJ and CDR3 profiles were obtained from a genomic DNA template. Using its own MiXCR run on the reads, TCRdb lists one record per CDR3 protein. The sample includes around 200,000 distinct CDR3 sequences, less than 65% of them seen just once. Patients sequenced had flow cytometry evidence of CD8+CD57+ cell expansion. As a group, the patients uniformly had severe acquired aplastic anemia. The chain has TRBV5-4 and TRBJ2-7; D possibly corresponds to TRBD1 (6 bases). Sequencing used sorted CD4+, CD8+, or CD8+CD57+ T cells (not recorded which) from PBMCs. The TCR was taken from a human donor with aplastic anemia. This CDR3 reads CASSWGPPYEQYF. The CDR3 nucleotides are TGTGCCAGCAGTTGGGGGCCGCCTTACGAGCAGTACTTC.